A selection of T cell receptor beta chains follows, all from one sample in a study of blood T cell repertoires in COVID-19. Measured with immunoSEQ multiplex PCR; TCRdb has only the in-frame clones, and not every one. The repertoire holds fewer than 90,000 clones, with approximately 73% as singletons. Sequencing was done on a sample of peripheral blood. These receptors were taken from a man aged 55-75 years with COVID-19, enrolled during active disease. Each CDR3 is given with its conserved first and last residue. The D gene is left open where the match is weak. The size entry is marked missing in some rows and otherwise reads once, few, many or a size class.

cdr3_length: 15; d_call: .; v_call: TRBV7-3; clone_size: .; j_call: TRBJ2-7; cdr3_nt: TGTGCCAGCAGCTTAAGTCCGGGGAGCTCCTACGAGCAGTACTTC; cdr3_aa: CASSLSPGSSYEQYF
cdr3_length: 14; d_call: .; v_call: TRBV6-1; clone_size: .; j_call: TRBJ1-2; cdr3_nt: TGTGCCAGCAGTGATCGGTCCGTTAAATATGGCTACACCTTC; cdr3_aa: CASSDRSVKYGYTF
cdr3_length: 13; d_call: .; v_call: TRBV28; clone_size: .; j_call: TRBJ2-7; cdr3_nt: TGTGCCAGCATTTCGGCGGGTAACTACGAGCAGTACTTC; cdr3_aa: CASISAGNYEQYF
cdr3_length: 15; d_call: TRBD1; v_call: TRBV7-8; clone_size: .; j_call: TRBJ1-5; cdr3_nt: TGTGCCAGCAGCCGAGGGACAGTTAGCAATCAGCCCCAGCATTTT; cdr3_aa: CASSRGTVSNQPQHF
cdr3_length: 13; d_call: .; v_call: TRBV12-3/TRBV12-4; clone_size: once; j_call: TRBJ1-6; cdr3_nt: TGTGCCAGCAGTCCCCACGACAAGTCACCCCTCCACTTT; cdr3_aa: CASSPHDKSPLHF
cdr3_length: 15; d_call: TRBD2; v_call: TRBV7-9; clone_size: few; j_call: TRBJ2-1; cdr3_nt: TGTGCCAGCAGCTTAAATAGCGGGGGGACCAATGAGCAGTTCTTC; cdr3_aa: CASSLNSGGTNEQFF
cdr3_length: 13; d_call: TRBD1; v_call: TRBV5-4; clone_size: .; j_call: TRBJ2-5; cdr3_nt: TGTGCCAGCAGCACGGACAGGGATGAGACCCAGTACTTC; cdr3_aa: CASSTDRDETQYF
cdr3_length: 14; d_call: .; v_call: TRBV5-5; clone_size: .; j_call: TRBJ1-1; cdr3_nt: TGTGCCAGCAGAAGGCAGGCCTCGAACACTGAAGCTTTCTTT; cdr3_aa: CASRRQASNTEAFF
cdr3_length: 13; d_call: TRBD2; v_call: TRBV6-5; clone_size: .; j_call: TRBJ2-3; cdr3_nt: TGTGCCAGCACTGTCCTGGGGGGGGATACGCAGTATTTT; cdr3_aa: CASTVLGGDTQYF
cdr3_length: 13; d_call: TRBD2; v_call: TRBV6-5; clone_size: once; j_call: TRBJ2-2; cdr3_nt: TGTGCCAGCAGAAAGCGGGGAATCGGGGAGCTGTTTTTT; cdr3_aa: CASRKRGIGELFF
cdr3_length: 13; d_call: .; v_call: TRBV2; clone_size: once; j_call: TRBJ1-6; cdr3_nt: TGTGCCAGCAAGAGTGAAGAGAATTCACCCCTCCACTTT; cdr3_aa: CASKSEENSPLHF
cdr3_length: 10; d_call: .; v_call: TRBV14; clone_size: .; j_call: TRBJ2-5; cdr3_nt: TGTGCCAGCAGCCAAGTCGTTGAGTACTTC; cdr3_aa: CASSQVVEYF
cdr3_length: 10; d_call: .; v_call: TRBV21-1; clone_size: .; j_call: TRBJ2-5; cdr3_nt: TGTGCCAGCTCAAAAGAGACCCAGTACTTC; cdr3_aa: CASSKETQYF
cdr3_length: 15; d_call: TRBD1; v_call: TRBV5-1; clone_size: .; j_call: TRBJ2-7; cdr3_nt: TGCGCCAGCAGTTCGCGCCCGGGACAGGGCTACGAGCAGTACTTC; cdr3_aa: CASSSRPGQGYEQYF
cdr3_length: 11; d_call: .; v_call: TRBV10-1; clone_size: .; j_call: TRBJ1-1; cdr3_nt: TGCGCCAGCGCTAAACAGGTTGGAGCTTTCTTT; cdr3_aa: CASAKQVGAFF
cdr3_length: 15; d_call: .; v_call: TRBV4-2; clone_size: .; j_call: TRBJ1-5; cdr3_nt: TGTGCCAGCAGCCAAGATGAAGGGACTAATCAGCCCCAGCATTTT; cdr3_aa: CASSQDEGTNQPQHF
cdr3_length: 15; d_call: .; v_call: TRBV7-3; clone_size: few; j_call: TRBJ2-7; cdr3_nt: TGTGCCAGCAGCCCACAGGGATTATCCGCTAGCGAGCAGTACTTC; cdr3_aa: CASSPQGLSASEQYF
cdr3_length: 15; d_call: TRBD2; v_call: TRBV24-1; clone_size: .; j_call: TRBJ2-7; cdr3_nt: TGTGCCACCAGGGCGGTAGCGGGACTAACCTACGAGCAGTACTTC; cdr3_aa: CATRAVAGLTYEQYF
cdr3_length: 16; d_call: .; v_call: TRBV7-2; clone_size: .; j_call: TRBJ2-5; cdr3_nt: TGTGCCAGCAGCTTATGGGATACAGGGACGAGAGAGACCCAGTACTTC; cdr3_aa: CASSLWDTGTRETQYF
cdr3_length: 14; d_call: TRBD1; v_call: TRBV9; clone_size: .; j_call: TRBJ1-1; cdr3_nt: TGTGCCAGCAGCGCCGAACAGGGGGCCACGGAAGCTTTCTTT; cdr3_aa: CASSAEQGATEAFF
cdr3_length: 12; d_call: .; v_call: TRBV7-9; clone_size: .; j_call: TRBJ1-2; cdr3_nt: TGTGCCAGCAGCTTAAGGGAACAGGGAAACACCTTC; cdr3_aa: CASSLREQGNTF
cdr3_length: 13; d_call: .; v_call: TRBV12-3/TRBV12-4; clone_size: .; j_call: TRBJ2-5; cdr3_nt: TGTGCCAGTCAGAGGAGCCTTCAGGAGACCCAGTACTTC; cdr3_aa: CASQRSLQETQYF
cdr3_length: 12; d_call: .; v_call: TRBV5-4; clone_size: .; j_call: TRBJ2-5; cdr3_nt: TGTGCCAGCAGCCCCGGTCGGGAGACCCAGTACTTC; cdr3_aa: CASSPGRETQYF
cdr3_length: 16; d_call: TRBD2; v_call: TRBV19; clone_size: .; j_call: TRBJ2-3; cdr3_nt: TGTGCCAGTAGTATAGGGACTAGCGGGGGACAGAATACGCAGTATTTT; cdr3_aa: CASSIGTSGGQNTQYF
cdr3_length: 15; d_call: TRBD1; v_call: TRBV2; clone_size: .; j_call: TRBJ1-1; cdr3_nt: TGTGCCAGCTCAAAACAGGGGGGGTTGGACACTGAAGCTTTCTTT; cdr3_aa: CASSKQGGLDTEAFF
cdr3_length: 13; d_call: .; v_call: TRBV7-3; clone_size: .; j_call: TRBJ2-2; cdr3_nt: TGTGCCAGCAGCTTTACTTTCACCGGGGAGCTGTTTTTT; cdr3_aa: CASSFTFTGELFF
cdr3_length: 14; d_call: .; v_call: TRBV15; clone_size: .; j_call: TRBJ2-1; cdr3_nt: TGTGCCACCAGCAGCCGGGACAAAGACAATGAGCAGTTCTTC; cdr3_aa: CATSSRDKDNEQFF
cdr3_length: 15; d_call: .; v_call: TRBV7-9; clone_size: few; j_call: TRBJ2-2; cdr3_nt: TGTGCCAGCAGCTTATTGGGCTCTAACACCGGGGAGCTGTTTTTT; cdr3_aa: CASSLLGSNTGELFF
cdr3_length: 14; d_call: .; v_call: TRBV7-3; clone_size: .; j_call: TRBJ2-2; cdr3_nt: TGTGCCAGCAGCTCCCTCGGGGGTACCGGGGAGCTGTTTTTT; cdr3_aa: CASSSLGGTGELFF